This T cell receptor (beta chain) was documented in a study of T cells in Graves' hyperthyroidism and ophthalmopathy. The CDR3 has 14 amino acids. CDR1 is ENHRY and CDR2 is SYGVKD in the germline V gene. V shed 11 bases, J shed 5 bases, and the junction held 10 bases outside the gene matches. The TCR beta CDR3 regions underwent amplification using RNA transcripts as the source. TCR CDR3 regions were first amplified by RT-PCR with HTBI primers. TCRdb recomputed calls from the multiplex PCR reads with MiXCR, one row per CDR3 protein. The repertoire includes almost 600,000 distinct CDR3 sequences, over 11% of them detected once, and 5.8% sits in the top ten.

The source of this sequence is a woman younger than 45 with Graves' hyperthyroidism that later progressed to Graves' ophthalmopathy. The sequenced sample was blood. V is TRBV10-3 and J is TRBJ2-1; 9 bases are a match to TRBD1. CDR3 protein: CALGDRDTNNEQFF. The CDR3 DNA reads as TGTGCCCTCGGGGACAGGGATACGAACAATGAGCAGTTCTTC.